Listed below are T cell receptor beta chains from one sample, sequenced in a study of blood T cell repertoires in COVID-19. Data came from immunoSEQ multiplex PCR; TCRdb stores just in-frame clones and leaves some out. The data contain around 220,000 clones, roughly 88% of them singletons. The sample taken for sequencing was peripheral blood. The receptor set was obtained from a woman aged 40 to 50 who had recovered from COVID-19. Both conserved end residues are part of each CDR3. D genes are given only for firm matches. Only part of the rows carry a size: once, few, many, or a class if the clone is expanded.

size	V	J	D	DNA	CDR3
NA	TRBV5-1	TRBJ1-2	NA	TGCGCCAGCAGCTTAAAAACAGGGATTGGCGGCTACACCTTC	CASSLKTGIGGYTF
NA	TRBV2	TRBJ2-2	NA	TGTGCCAGCGGAGGACAGCCGAACACCGGGGAGCTGTTTTTT	CASGGQPNTGELFF
once	TRBV4-2	TRBJ2-5	NA	TGTGCCAGCAGCCCAAGACCGGGACTCCAACAAGAGACCCAGTACTTC	CASSPRPGLQQETQYF
once	TRBV19	TRBJ2-1	TRBD2	TGTGCCAGTAGTATCCTCTCGGCTAGCGGGAGTCCCCAGCAGTTCTTC	CASSILSASGSPQQFF
NA	TRBV19	TRBJ1-2	NA	TGTGCCAGTAGGGACTACCTGGGTAACGGTGGCTACACCTTC	CASRDYLGNGGYTF
NA	TRBV6-5	TRBJ2-1	NA	TGTGCCAGCAGGAAACAGGGGAGGCATGAGCAGTTCTTC	CASRKQGRHEQFF
many	TRBV6-2/TRBV6-3	TRBJ2-2	TRBD1	TGTGCCAGCAGTTTGACAGGGGATTCAACCGGGGAGCTGTTTTTT	CASSLTGDSTGELFF
NA	TRBV15	TRBJ2-1	TRBD2	TGTGCCACCAGCAGACGTGGGACTAGCGGGAGCGGAGGCAATGAGCAGTTCTTC	CATSRRGTSGSGGNEQFF
NA	TRBV6-2/TRBV6-3	TRBJ1-1	NA	TGTGCCAGCAGTTCCCCCAGGGCCACTGAAGCTTTCTTT	CASSSPRATEAFF
NA	TRBV25-1	TRBJ1-5	TRBD1	TGTGCCAGCAGTGGTACAGGGGGCTTACAGCCCCAGCATTTT	CASSGTGGLQPQHF
NA	TRBV4-1	TRBJ1-5	NA	TGCGCCAGCAGCCCGGGTTTTGGGGGGGATAGCAATCAGCCCCAGCATTTT	CASSPGFGGDSNQPQHF
NA	TRBV15	TRBJ2-7	NA	TGTGCCACCAGCAGAGCCAGGGGGGCCTACGAGCAGTACTTC	CATSRARGAYEQYF
NA	TRBV5-4	TRBJ2-5	NA	TGTGCCAGCAGGCAGGTCCTCCAAGAGACCCAGTACTTC	CASRQVLQETQYF
NA	TRBV11-2	TRBJ1-1	TRBD1	TGTGCCAGCAGCTTTGGACAGGGAATGAACACTGAAGCTTTCTTT	CASSFGQGMNTEAFF
NA	TRBV11-2	TRBJ2-3	NA	TGTGCCAGCAGCCCCCCATACGAGGTTCTCCCAGATACGCAGTATTTT	CASSPPYEVLPDTQYF
NA	TRBV19	TRBJ2-7	TRBD2	TGTGCCAGTAGTATAGGGAGAGCGGGAGCCTACGAGCAGTACTTC	CASSIGRAGAYEQYF
NA	TRBV4-3	TRBJ2-7	NA	TGCGCCAGCAGCCAAGATCGAGTTCACGAGCAGTACTTC	CASSQDRVHEQYF
NA	TRBV6-5	TRBJ2-7	TRBD1	TGTGCCAGCAGCTACCGGGACAGGGGCTTATACGAGCAGTACTTC	CASSYRDRGLYEQYF
NA	TRBV28	TRBJ2-7	TRBD2	TGTGCCAGCAGTCCCCCCCTTAGCGGGAGTGGATACGAGCAGTACTTC	CASSPPLSGSGYEQYF
NA	TRBV5-6	TRBJ2-7	TRBD2	TGTGCCAGCAGCTTATGGACTAGCGGGAGTCTCCACGAGCAATACTTC	CASSLWTSGSLHEQYF
NA	TRBV18	TRBJ2-3	NA	TGTGCCAGCTCACCACGAACTAGCCCACCCCCGACAGATACGCAGTATTTT	CASSPRTSPPPTDTQYF
NA	TRBV3-1/TRBV3-2	TRBJ1-6	TRBD1	TGTGCCAGCAGCCATCCGGGACAGGGACTGAGGGCCCTCCACTTT	CASSHPGQGLRALHF
NA	TRBV19	TRBJ2-2	NA	TGTGCCAGTAGTTCTTCCGGTAGGAACACCGGGGAGCTGTTTTTT	CASSSSGRNTGELFF
NA	TRBV27	TRBJ2-6	NA	TGTGCCAGCAGTTTACTGTTCTCTGGGGCCAACGTCCTGACTTTC	CASSLLFSGANVLTF
NA	TRBV11-2	TRBJ2-1	NA	TGTGCCAGCAGCTTAGTATTTACCCAGTATGAGCAGTTCTTC	CASSLVFTQYEQFF
NA	TRBV7-7	TRBJ2-7	NA	TGTGCTAGCAGCTTAGGGCTCACCTCCGAGCAGTACTTC	CASSLGLTSEQYF
NA	TRBV27	TRBJ1-6	TRBD1	TGTGCCAGCAGACCAGGACAGGGGGCAAGATCACCCCTCCACTTT	CASRPGQGARSPLHF
NA	TRBV9	TRBJ2-3	TRBD2	TGTGCCAGCTCCCTTCTAGCGGGGGGTACAGATACGCAGTATTTT	CASSLLAGGTDTQYF
NA	TRBV11-3	TRBJ2-1	TRBD2	TGTGCCAGCACGCTAGCGGGGTACAATGAGCAGTTCTTC	CASTLAGYNEQFF
NA	TRBV21-1	TRBJ2-3	NA	TGTGCCAGCAGCACCCCGGTTAGCGGGAGTAGCACAGATACGCAGTATTTT	CASSTPVSGSSTDTQYF
NA	TRBV5-4	TRBJ2-1	TRBD2	TGTGCCAGCAGGTATACTAGCGGTCGCTCCTACAATGAGCAGTTCTTC	CASRYTSGRSYNEQFF
once	TRBV7-3	TRBJ2-7	TRBD2	TGTGCCAGCAGCTTAACGGGCGGGAGTCCCTACGAGCAGTACTTC	CASSLTGGSPYEQYF
NA	TRBV6-5	TRBJ2-2	TRBD1	TGTGCCAGCAGTTACCTGGGACAGACGGGGACCGGGGAGCTGTTTTTT	CASSYLGQTGTGELFF
NA	TRBV19	TRBJ1-5	TRBD1	TGTGCCAGTAGTATAGGGAGGGGGCAGGGCAATCAGCCCCAGCATTTT	CASSIGRGQGNQPQHF
NA	TRBV3-1/TRBV3-2	TRBJ1-3	NA	TGTGCCAGCAGCCAAGGGTACAGGGCTGGAAACACCATATATTTT	CASSQGYRAGNTIYF
NA	TRBV10-3	TRBJ2-1	TRBD1	TGTGCCATCAAGGACAGGCCAACCTACAATGAGCAGTTCTTC	CAIKDRPTYNEQFF
NA	TRBV25-1	TRBJ2-7	TRBD1	TGTGCCAGCAGTAAACAGGGGGCTTACGAGCAGTACTTC	CASSKQGAYEQYF
NA	TRBV19	TRBJ2-1	NA	TGTGCCAGTAGTAAATCAGGGGCGAGCTCCTACAATGAGCAGTTCTTC	CASSKSGASSYNEQFF
NA	TRBV10-3	TRBJ2-5	TRBD1	TGTGCCATCAGTGACAGGGGGAAAGAGACCCAGTACTTC	CAISDRGKETQYF
NA	TRBV6-6	TRBJ1-2	NA	TGTGCCAGCAGCCCCCAGGATGGCTACACCTTC	CASSPQDGYTF
NA	TRBV19	TRBJ2-7	NA	TGTGCCAGTAGTATAGTTTCCGGGGATCCCTACGAGCAGTACTTC	CASSIVSGDPYEQYF
NA	TRBV4-2	TRBJ2-1	TRBD2	TGTGCCAGCAGCCAAGCACTTACTAGCGGGACCAACAATGAGCAGTTCTTC	CASSQALTSGTNNEQFF
NA	TRBV18	TRBJ2-7	TRBD2	TGTGCCAGCTCACCGTCGACTAGCGGGACCTACGAGCAGTACTTC	CASSPSTSGTYEQYF
NA	TRBV9	TRBJ1-5	TRBD1	TGTGCCGGAACAGGGGGTGTTTGGCCCCAGCATTTT	CAGTGGVWPQHF
NA	TRBV7-2	TRBJ2-1	TRBD2	TGTGCCAGCAGCTTAGCGAATCTAGCGGGATCATGGGGAGACAATGAGCAGTTCTTC	CASSLANLAGSWGDNEQFF
NA	TRBV3-1/TRBV3-2	TRBJ1-1	TRBD1	TGTGCCAGCAGCCGGGGACAGGGGGTGAACACTGAAGCTTTCTTT	CASSRGQGVNTEAFF
once	TRBV5-4	TRBJ2-3	NA	TGTGCCAGCAGTCCCAGGCAGAGCCCCTTTAGCACAGATACGCAGTATTTT	CASSPRQSPFSTDTQYF
NA	TRBV28	TRBJ2-1	TRBD2	TGTGCCAGCAGTTTATGGCGGGGGGCTGAGCAGTTCTTC	CASSLWRGAEQFF
NA	TRBV6-5	TRBJ2-7	TRBD1	TGTGCCAGCAGGGAGGACAGGGGAGTGTACGAGCAGTACTTC	CASREDRGVYEQYF
NA	TRBV7-2	TRBJ2-5	NA	TGTGCCAGCAGTACCATCGGACTATCAGCGGAGACCCAGTACTTC	CASSTIGLSAETQYF
once	TRBV9	TRBJ2-3	TRBD2	TGTGCCAGCAGCGTAGGCACTAGCGGGAGGGCCATGGATACGCAGTATTTT	CASSVGTSGRAMDTQYF
once	TRBV7-2	TRBJ1-2	TRBD1	TGTGCCAGCAGCTTAGAGACAGGGTACTATGGCTACACCTTC	CASSLETGYYGYTF
once	TRBV5-1	TRBJ2-2	NA	TGCGCCAGCAGCTTGGACTCTATGAGGGCCGGGGAGCTGTTTTTT	CASSLDSMRAGELFF